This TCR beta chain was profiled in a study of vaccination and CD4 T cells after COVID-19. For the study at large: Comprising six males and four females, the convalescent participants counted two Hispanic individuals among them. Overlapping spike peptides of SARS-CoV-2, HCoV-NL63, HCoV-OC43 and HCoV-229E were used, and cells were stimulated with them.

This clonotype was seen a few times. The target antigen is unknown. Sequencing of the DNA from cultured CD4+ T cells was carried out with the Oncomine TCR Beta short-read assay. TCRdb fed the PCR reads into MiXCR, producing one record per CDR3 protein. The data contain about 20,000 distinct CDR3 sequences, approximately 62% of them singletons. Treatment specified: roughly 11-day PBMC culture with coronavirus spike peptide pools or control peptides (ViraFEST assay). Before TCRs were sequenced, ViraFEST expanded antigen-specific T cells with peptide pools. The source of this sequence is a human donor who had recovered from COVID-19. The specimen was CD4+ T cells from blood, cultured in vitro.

This CDR3 is CAISEQRTGTQANYGYTF. Here the CDR3 DNA reads TGTGCCATCAGTGAACAGAGGACCGGGACCCAAGCTAACTATGGCTACACCTTC. The V and J genes are TRBV10-3 and TRBJ1-2, with a tentative D call TRBD1 (5 bases). The CDR3 runs 18 residues. V lost 3 bases and J lost 0, with 20 bases in between. CDR1 is ENHRY, CDR2 SYGVKD, per germline.